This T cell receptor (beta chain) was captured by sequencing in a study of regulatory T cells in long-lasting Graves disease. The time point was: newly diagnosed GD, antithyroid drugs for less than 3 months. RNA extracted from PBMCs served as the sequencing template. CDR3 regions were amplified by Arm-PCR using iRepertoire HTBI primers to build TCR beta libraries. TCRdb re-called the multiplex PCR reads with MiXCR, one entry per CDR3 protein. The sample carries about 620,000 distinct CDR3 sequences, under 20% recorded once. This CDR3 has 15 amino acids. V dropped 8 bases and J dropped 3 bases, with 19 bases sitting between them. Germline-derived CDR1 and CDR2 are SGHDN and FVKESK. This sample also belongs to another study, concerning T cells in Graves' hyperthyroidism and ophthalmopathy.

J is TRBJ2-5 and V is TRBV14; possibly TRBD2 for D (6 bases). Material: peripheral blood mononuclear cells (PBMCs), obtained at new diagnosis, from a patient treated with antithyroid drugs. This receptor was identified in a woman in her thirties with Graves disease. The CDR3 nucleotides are TGTGCCAGCTTAGCACGCGGGGACGTCGAAGAGACCCAGTACTTC. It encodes CASLARGDVEETQYF.